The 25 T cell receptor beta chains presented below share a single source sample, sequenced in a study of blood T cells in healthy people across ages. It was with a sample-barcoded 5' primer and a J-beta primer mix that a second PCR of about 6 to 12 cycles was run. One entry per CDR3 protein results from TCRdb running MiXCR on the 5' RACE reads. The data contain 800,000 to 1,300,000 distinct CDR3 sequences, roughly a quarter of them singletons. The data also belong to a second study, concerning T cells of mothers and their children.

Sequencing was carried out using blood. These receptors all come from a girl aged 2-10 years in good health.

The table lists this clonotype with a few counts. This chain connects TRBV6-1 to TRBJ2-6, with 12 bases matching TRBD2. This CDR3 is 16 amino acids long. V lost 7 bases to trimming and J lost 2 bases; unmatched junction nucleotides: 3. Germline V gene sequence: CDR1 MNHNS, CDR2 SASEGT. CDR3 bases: TGTGCCAGCACCGGGACTAGCGGGCCTGGGGCCAACGTCCTGACTTTC. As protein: CASTGTSGPGANVLTF.

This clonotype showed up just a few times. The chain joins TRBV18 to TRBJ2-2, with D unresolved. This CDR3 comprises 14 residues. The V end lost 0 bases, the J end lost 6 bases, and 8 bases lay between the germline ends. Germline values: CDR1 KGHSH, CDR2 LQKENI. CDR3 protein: CASSPPVGPGELFF. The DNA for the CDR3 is TGTGCCAGCTCACCACCGGTTGGGCCCGGGGAGCTGTTTTTT.

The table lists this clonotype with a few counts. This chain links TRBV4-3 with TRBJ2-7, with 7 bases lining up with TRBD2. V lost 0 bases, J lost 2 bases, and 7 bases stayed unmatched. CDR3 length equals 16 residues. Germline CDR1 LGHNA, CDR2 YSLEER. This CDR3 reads CASSQDRLAVTYEQYF. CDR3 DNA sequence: TGCGCCAGCAGCCAAGATCGGCTAGCGGTAACCTACGAGCAGTACTTC.

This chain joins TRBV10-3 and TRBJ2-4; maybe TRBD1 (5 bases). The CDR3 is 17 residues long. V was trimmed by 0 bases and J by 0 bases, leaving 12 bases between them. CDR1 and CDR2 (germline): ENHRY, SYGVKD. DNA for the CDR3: TGTGCCATCAGTGAGTCAGGCCGGACACTAGCCAAAAACATTCAGTACTTC. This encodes CAISESGRTLAKNIQYF.

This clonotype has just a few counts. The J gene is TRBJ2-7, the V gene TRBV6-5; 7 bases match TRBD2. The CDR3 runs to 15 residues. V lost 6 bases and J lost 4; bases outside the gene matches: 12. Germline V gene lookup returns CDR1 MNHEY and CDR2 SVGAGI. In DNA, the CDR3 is TGTGCCAGCAGAACAACGGAGGGAGGGCTGTACGAGCAGTACTTC. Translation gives CASRTTEGGLYEQYF.

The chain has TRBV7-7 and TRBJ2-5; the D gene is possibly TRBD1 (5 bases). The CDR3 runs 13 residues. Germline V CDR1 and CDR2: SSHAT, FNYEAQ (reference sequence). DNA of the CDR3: TGTGCTGGCAGCTCCCGACAGCAAGAGACCCAGTACTTC. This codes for CAGSSRQQETQYF.

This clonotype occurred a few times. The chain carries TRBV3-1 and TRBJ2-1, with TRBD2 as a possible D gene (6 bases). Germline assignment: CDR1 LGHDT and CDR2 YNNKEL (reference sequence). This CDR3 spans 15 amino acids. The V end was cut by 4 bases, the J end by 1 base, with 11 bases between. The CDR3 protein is CASSLILASYNEQFF. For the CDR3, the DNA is TGTGCCAGCAGCCTTATTCTAGCGTCCTACAATGAGCAGTTCTTC.

CDR3 nucleotides: TGCGCCAGCAGCTTGGGCGCGGGAGACGCAGATACGCAGTATTTT. Protein: CASSLGAGDADTQYF. The chain links TRBV5-1 to TRBJ2-3, with 7 bases that match TRBD2. In germline, CDR1 is SGHRS, CDR2 YFSETQ. The CDR3 is made up of 15 amino acids. Trimming took 0 bases from V and 4 from J; bases not matched to a gene: 5.

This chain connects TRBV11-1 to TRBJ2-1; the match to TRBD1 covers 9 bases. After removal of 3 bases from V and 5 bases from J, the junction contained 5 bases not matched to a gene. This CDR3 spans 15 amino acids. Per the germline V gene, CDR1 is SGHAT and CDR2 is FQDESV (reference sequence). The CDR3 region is CASSFRTGDHNEQFF. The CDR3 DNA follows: TGTGCCAGCAGCTTTAGGACAGGGGACCACAATGAGCAGTTCTTC.

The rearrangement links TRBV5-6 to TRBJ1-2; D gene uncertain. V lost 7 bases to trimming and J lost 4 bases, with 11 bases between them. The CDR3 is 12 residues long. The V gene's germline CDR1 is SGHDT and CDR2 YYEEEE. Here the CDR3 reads CASDREGYGYTF. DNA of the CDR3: TGTGCCAGCGATCGGGAAGGCTATGGCTACACCTTC.

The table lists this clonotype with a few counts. The CDR3 loop is CATSRESGGSYEQYF. The CDR3 region has the DNA TGTGCCACCAGCAGAGAAAGTGGCGGTTCATACGAGCAGTACTTC. The V call is TRBV15, the J call TRBJ2-7, with D unresolved. The CDR3 runs to 15 residues. Between the trimmed V and J ends, which lost 0 bases and 4 bases, there was a span of 13 bases. Germline values: CDR1 LNHNV, CDR2 YYDKDF (reference sequence).

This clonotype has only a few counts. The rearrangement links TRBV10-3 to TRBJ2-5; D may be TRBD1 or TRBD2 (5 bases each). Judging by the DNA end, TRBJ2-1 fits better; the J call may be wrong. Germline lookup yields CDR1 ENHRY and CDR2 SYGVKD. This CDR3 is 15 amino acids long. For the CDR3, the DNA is TGTGCCACCGACGCCCGGGGCGTTTTGGGCAATGAGCAGTTCTTC. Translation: CATDARGVLGNEQFF.

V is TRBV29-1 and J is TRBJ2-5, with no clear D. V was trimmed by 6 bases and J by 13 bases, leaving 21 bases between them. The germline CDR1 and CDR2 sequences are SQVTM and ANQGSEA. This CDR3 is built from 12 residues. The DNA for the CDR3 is TGCAGCGTCCCAAGGCCCCTAGGGCATGGGTACTTC. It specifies CSVPRPLGHGYF.

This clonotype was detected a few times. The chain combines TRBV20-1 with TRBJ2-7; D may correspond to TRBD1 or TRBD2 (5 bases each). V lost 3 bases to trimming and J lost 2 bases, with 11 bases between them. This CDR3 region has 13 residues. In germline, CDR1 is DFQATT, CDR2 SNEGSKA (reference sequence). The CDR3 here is CSARMRGAYEQYF. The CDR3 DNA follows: TGCAGTGCTAGGATGAGAGGGGCCTACGAGCAGTACTTC.

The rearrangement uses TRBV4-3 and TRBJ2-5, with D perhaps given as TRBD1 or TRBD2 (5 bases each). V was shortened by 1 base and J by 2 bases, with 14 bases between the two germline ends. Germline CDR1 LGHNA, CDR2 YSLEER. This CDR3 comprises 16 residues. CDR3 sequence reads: CASSQGTMRGQETQYF. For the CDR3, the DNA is TGCGCCAGCAGCCAAGGGACAATGAGGGGTCAAGAGACCCAGTACTTC.

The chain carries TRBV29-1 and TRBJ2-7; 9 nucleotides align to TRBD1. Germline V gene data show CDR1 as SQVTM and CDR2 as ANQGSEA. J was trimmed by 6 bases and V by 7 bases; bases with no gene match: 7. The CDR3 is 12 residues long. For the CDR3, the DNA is TGCAGCGGAACAGGGGGCAAGGGCGAGCAGTACTTC. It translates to CSGTGGKGEQYF.

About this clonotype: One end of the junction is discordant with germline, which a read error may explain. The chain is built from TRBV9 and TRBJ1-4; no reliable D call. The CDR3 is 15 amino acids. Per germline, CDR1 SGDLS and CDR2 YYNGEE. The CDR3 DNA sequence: TGTGTCAGCAGCGTAGCGTCTACCGCGGATGAAAAACTGTTTTTT. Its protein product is CVSSVASTADEKLFF.

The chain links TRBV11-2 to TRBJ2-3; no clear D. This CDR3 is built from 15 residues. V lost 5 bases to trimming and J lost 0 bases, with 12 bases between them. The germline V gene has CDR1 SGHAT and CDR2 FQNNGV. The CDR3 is CASSILTASTDTQYF. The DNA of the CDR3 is TGTGCCAGCAGCATTCTTACGGCGAGCACAGATACGCAGTATTTT.

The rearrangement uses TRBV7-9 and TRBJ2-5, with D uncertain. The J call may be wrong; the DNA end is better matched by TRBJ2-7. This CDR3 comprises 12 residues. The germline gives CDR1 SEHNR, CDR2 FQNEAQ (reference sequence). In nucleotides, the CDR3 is TGTGCCAGCAGCTCCTTTAGCTCCGAGCAGTACTTC. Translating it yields CASSSFSSEQYF.

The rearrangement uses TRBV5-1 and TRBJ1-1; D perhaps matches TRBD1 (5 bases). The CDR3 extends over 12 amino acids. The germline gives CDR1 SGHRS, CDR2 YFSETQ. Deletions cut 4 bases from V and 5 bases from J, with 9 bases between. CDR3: CASSGTLTEAFF. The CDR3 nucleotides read TGCGCCAGCAGCGGGACCTTAACTGAAGCTTTCTTT. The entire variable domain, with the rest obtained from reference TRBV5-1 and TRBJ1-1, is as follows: KAGVTQTPRYLIKTRGQQVTLSCSPISGHRSVSWYQQTPGQGLQFLFEYFSETQRNKGNFPGRFSGRQFSNSRSEMNVSTLELGDSALYLCASSGTLTEAFFGQGTRLTVV.

This CDR3 is CASSEAAYWGEQYF. The DNA for the CDR3 is TGTGCCAGCAGTGAGGCGGCCTACTGGGGCGAGCAGTACTTC. The chain carries TRBV6-1 and TRBJ2-5; D unclear. The DNA end is a closer match to TRBJ2-7, so the J assignment may be wrong. CDR3 length: 14 amino acids. The germline CDR1 and CDR2 sequences are MNHNS and SASEGT.

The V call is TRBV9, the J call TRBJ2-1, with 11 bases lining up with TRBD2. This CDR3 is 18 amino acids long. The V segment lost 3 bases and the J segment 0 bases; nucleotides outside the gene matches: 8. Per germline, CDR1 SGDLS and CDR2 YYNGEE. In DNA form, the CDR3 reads TGTGCCAGCAGCGCACCCACTAGCGGGGGAAGCTCCTACAATGAGCAGTTCTTC. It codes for CASSAPTSGGSSYNEQFF.

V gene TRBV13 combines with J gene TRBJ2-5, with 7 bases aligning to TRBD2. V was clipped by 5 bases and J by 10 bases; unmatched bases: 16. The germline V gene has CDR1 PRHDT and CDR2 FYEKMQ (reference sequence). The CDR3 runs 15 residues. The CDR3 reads CASSQRSGEGDDQYF. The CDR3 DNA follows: TGTGCCAGCAGCCAGCGGTCGGGGGAGGGCGACGACCAGTACTTC.

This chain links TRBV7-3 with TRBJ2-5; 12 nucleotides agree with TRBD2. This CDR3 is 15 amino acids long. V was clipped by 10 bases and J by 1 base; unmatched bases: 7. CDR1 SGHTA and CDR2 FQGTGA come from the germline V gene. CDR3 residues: CATSLAGGVQETQYF. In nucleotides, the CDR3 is TGTGCCACCTCTCTAGCGGGGGGGGTCCAAGAGACCCAGTACTTC.

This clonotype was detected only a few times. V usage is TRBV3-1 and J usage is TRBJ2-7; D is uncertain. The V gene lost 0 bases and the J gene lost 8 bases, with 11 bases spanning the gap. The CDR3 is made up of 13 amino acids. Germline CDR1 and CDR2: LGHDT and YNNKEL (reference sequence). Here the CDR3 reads CASSQDRVTKQYF. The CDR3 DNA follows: TGTGCCAGCAGCCAAGATCGAGTAACGAAGCAGTACTTC.